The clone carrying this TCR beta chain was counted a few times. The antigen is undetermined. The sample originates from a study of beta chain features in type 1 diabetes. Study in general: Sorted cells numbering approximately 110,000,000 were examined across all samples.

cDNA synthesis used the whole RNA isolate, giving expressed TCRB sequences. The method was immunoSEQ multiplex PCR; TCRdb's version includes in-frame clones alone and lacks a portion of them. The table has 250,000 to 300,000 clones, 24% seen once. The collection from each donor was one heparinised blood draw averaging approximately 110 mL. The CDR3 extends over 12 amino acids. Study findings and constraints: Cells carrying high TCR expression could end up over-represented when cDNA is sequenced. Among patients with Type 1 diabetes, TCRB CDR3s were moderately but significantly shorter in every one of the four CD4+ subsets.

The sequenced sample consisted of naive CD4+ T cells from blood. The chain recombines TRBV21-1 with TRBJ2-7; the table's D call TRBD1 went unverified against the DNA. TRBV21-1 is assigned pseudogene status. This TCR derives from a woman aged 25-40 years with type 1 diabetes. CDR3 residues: CASSRASYEQYF. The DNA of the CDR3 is TGTGCCAGCAGCAGGGCGTCCTACGAGCAGTACTTC.